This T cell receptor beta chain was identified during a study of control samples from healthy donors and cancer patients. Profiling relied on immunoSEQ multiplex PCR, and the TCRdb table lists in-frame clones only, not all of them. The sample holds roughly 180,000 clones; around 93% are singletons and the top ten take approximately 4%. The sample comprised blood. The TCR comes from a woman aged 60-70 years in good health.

The CDR3 coding sequence is TGTGCTAGTGCCTTGGATGTAAATGAGCAGTTCTTC. Translation: CASALDVNEQFF. J is TRBJ2-1 and V is TRBV12-5; no clear D gene. Trimming took 7 bases from V and 7 from J, leaving 11 bases between them. CDR3 length equals 12 residues. CDR1 is LGHNT, CDR2 FRNRAP, per germline.